The rows below give T cell receptor beta chains drawn from one sample of a study of beta chain features in type 1 diabetes. The data were produced by immunoSEQ multiplex PCR, yet TCRdb's version contains in-frame clones alone and is incomplete. This table holds around 280,000 clones, 8% found once. The sequenced material came from central memory CD4+ T cells from blood. The receptors originated from a young woman in good health. CDR3s include the opening cysteine and the closing phenylalanine or tryptophan. The D gene is left open where the match is weak. Expanded clones get a size class; other rows say once, few or many, or leave the size out.

v_call	d_call	j_call	clone_size	cdr3_aa	cdr3_nt
TRBV14	-	TRBJ2-5	-	CASSRTQTPRQTQYF	TGTGCCAGCAGCCGCACCCAGACTCCTCGTCAGACCCAGTACTTC
TRBV6-5	-	TRBJ1-4	-	CASSYSSGLNEKLFF	TGTGCCAGCAGTTACTCGTCTGGCCTTAATGAAAAACTGTTTTTT
TRBV30	-	TRBJ1-2	few	CAWSTARVGNGYTF	TGTGCCTGGAGCACGGCCAGGGTGGGTAACGGCTACACCTTC
TRBV19	-	TRBJ2-1	few	CASSIDRRGITYNEQFF	TGTGCCAGTAGTATAGATAGAAGGGGGATCACCTACAATGAGCAGTTCTTC
TRBV7-2	-	TRBJ2-1	many	CASSLPTRPLLVF	TGTGCCAGCAGCTTACCGACTCGACCGCTTCTGGTCTTC
TRBV4-1	-	TRBJ1-4	few	CASSQDTGWWEKLFF	TGCGCCAGCAGCCAAGATACGGGATGGTGGGAAAAACTGTTTTTT
TRBV7-7	TRBD2	TRBJ2-1	few	CASTFGGYNEQFF	TGTGCTAGCACCTTCGGGGGGTACAATGAGCAGTTCTTC
TRBV7-2	TRBD1	TRBJ2-2	-	CASSLRQGHTGELFF	TGTGCCAGCAGCTTACGACAGGGCCACACCGGGGAGCTGTTTTTT
TRBV30	-	TRBJ1-5	many	CAWRGGALGTQHF	TGTGCCTGGAGGGGAGGGGCCCTAGGAACCCAGCATTTT
TRBV9	-	TRBJ1-1	few	CASSARRNTEAFF	TGTGCCAGCAGCGCACGACGCAACACTGAAGCTTTCTTT
TRBV7-9	TRBD2	TRBJ2-7	-	CASSWGLAGGDEQYF	TGTGCCAGCAGCTGGGGACTAGCGGGAGGGGACGAGCAGTACTTC
TRBV7-9	TRBD1	TRBJ1-1	-	CASSSQGGATEAFF	TGTGCCAGCAGCTCCCAGGGGGGAGCGACTGAAGCTTTCTTT
TRBV4-2	-	TRBJ2-3	-	CASSLQGSGTDTQYF	TGTGCCAGCAGCCTACAGGGATCCGGCACAGATACGCAGTATTTT
TRBV2	TRBD1	TRBJ2-7	few	CASSEGQVFISYEQYF	TGTGCCAGCAGTGAGGGACAGGTCTTTATCTCCTACGAGCAGTACTTC
TRBV28	-	TRBJ1-5	few	CASSLFTQPQHF	TGTGCCAGCAGCCTTTTCACTCAGCCCCAGCATTTT
TRBV5-8	-	TRBJ2-1	many	CASSLEQGTYNEQFF	TGTGCCAGCAGCTTGGAACAGGGAACCTACAATGAGCAGTTCTTC
TRBV5-6	-	TRBJ1-5	few	CASSLFDRGRYQPQHF	TGTGCCAGCAGCTTGTTTGATCGGGGACGATATCAGCCCCAGCATTTT
TRBV7-7	TRBD1	TRBJ2-1	-	CASSLGGTANEQFF	TGTGCCAGCAGCTTAGGAGGGACAGCAAATGAGCAGTTCTTC
TRBV6-6	TRBD2	TRBJ2-1	few	CASSYSGGLAYNEQFF	TGTGCCAGCAGTTACTCAGGCGGACTAGCCTACAATGAGCAGTTCTTC
TRBV28	TRBD1	TRBJ1-4	many	CASSFPGTAQEKLFF	TGTGCCAGCAGTTTCCCCGGGACAGCCCAGGAAAAACTGTTTTTT
TRBV9	-	TRBJ2-5	few	CASSVDPGGNQETQYF	TGTGCCAGCAGCGTAGATCCAGGAGGAAACCAAGAGACCCAGTACTTC
TRBV29-1	TRBD1	TRBJ2-5	-	CSVVSTGGRGTQYF	TGCAGCGTTGTATCGACAGGGGGCCGAGGGACCCAGTACTTC
TRBV21-1	-	TRBJ1-1	-	CASSKWKNPGGTEAFF	TGTGCCAGCAGCAAATGGAAGAATCCAGGGGGCACTGAAGCTTTCTTT
TRBV5-1	TRBD2	TRBJ2-1	-	CASRIVAGEAYNEQFF	TGCGCCAGCAGGATTGTAGCGGGAGAGGCCTACAATGAGCAGTTCTTC
TRBV30	TRBD2	TRBJ2-1	-	CAWNLAGYNEQFF	TGTGCCTGGAATCTAGCGGGGTACAATGAGCAGTTCTTC
TRBV5-1	TRBD1	TRBJ2-5	-	CASSQGQGIKQYF	TGCGCCAGCAGCCAGGGACAGGGGATTAAGCAGTACTTC
TRBV11-3	-	TRBJ2-2	few	CASSPPGEKPGGELFF	TGTGCCAGCAGCCCACCGGGAGAAAAACCGGGAGGGGAGCTGTTTTTT
TRBV6-6	TRBD1	TRBJ1-2	-	CASGGQAIGNYGYTF	TGTGCCAGCGGGGGACAGGCCATAGGTAACTATGGCTACACCTTC
TRBV18	-	TRBJ2-5	-	CASSQNRDETQYF	TGTGCCAGCTCCCAAAACAGGGATGAGACCCAGTACTTC
TRBV27	-	TRBJ1-1	many	CASMGSLNTEAFF	TGTGCCAGCATGGGCAGTCTCAACACTGAAGCTTTCTTT
TRBV25-1	TRBD1	TRBJ1-1	-	CASSEYSNRGGSGAFF	TGTGCCAGCAGTGAATATAGTAACAGGGGGGGGTCTGGAGCTTTCTTT
TRBV5-4	-	TRBJ2-4	-	CASSQEVGRAKNIQYF	TGTGCCAGCAGCCAAGAGGTGGGAAGGGCCAAAAACATTCAGTACTTC
TRBV5-4	TRBD2	TRBJ2-2	many	CASSLAGRGTGELFF	TGTGCCAGCAGCTTGGCCGGGAGGGGCACCGGGGAGCTGTTTTTT
TRBV29-1	TRBD1	TRBJ2-5	-	CSVKGTGGFGETQYF	TGCAGCGTGAAGGGGACAGGGGGCTTCGGAGAAACCCAGTACTTC
TRBV18	-	TRBJ1-2	-	CASSPGTDLHGYTF	TGTGCCAGCTCACCCGGGACCGACTTACATGGCTACACCTTC
TRBV7-2	-	TRBJ1-1	-	CASSRNSGSTNTEAFF	TGTGCCAGCAGCCGTAACTCGGGGAGCACGAACACTGAAGCTTTCTTT
TRBV5-1	TRBD1	TRBJ2-1	few	CASSLDQGAYNEQFF	TGCGCCAGCAGCTTGGACCAGGGGGCCTACAATGAGCAGTTCTTC
TRBV30	-	TRBJ1-5	-	CAWSQTENQPQHF	TGTGCCTGGAGCCAGACAGAGAATCAGCCCCAGCATTTT
TRBV27	-	TRBJ2-5	-	CASSLGVWETQYF	TGTGCCAGCAGTCTGGGCGTTTGGGAGACCCAGTACTTC
TRBV7-9	-	TRBJ2-7	many	CASGWGPEQYF	TGTGCCAGCGGCTGGGGTCCCGAGCAGTACTTC
TRBV6-6	-	TRBJ1-1	few	CASSDPSGAPEAFF	TGTGCCAGCAGTGACCCCTCGGGGGCCCCTGAAGCTTTCTTT
TRBV5-1	-	TRBJ2-1	few	CASSLVINKNEQFF	TGCGCCAGCAGCTTGGTGATAAACAAGAATGAGCAGTTCTTC
TRBV2	TRBD1	TRBJ2-1	many	CASRGQGVGEQFF	TGTGCCAGCCGCGGCCAGGGGGTTGGTGAGCAGTTCTTC
TRBV7-9	TRBD1	TRBJ1-5	few	CASSLKGGDQPQHF	TGTGCCAGCAGCTTAAAAGGGGGCGATCAGCCCCAGCATTTT
TRBV29-1	-	TRBJ1-1	-	CSVAPVTEAFF	TGCAGCGTTGCCCCCGTGACTGAAGCTTTCTTT
TRBV4-1	-	TRBJ2-1	few	CASSPSGDSRSEQFF	TGCGCCAGCAGCCCATCGGGGGACAGCCGGAGTGAGCAGTTCTTC
TRBV19	TRBD2	TRBJ2-7	few	CASSPGLAGAYEQYF	TGTGCCAGTAGTCCGGGACTAGCGGGAGCCTACGAGCAGTACTTC
TRBV28	TRBD1	TRBJ1-1	many	CASTWDRDTEAFF	TGTGCCAGCACCTGGGACAGGGACACTGAAGCTTTCTTT